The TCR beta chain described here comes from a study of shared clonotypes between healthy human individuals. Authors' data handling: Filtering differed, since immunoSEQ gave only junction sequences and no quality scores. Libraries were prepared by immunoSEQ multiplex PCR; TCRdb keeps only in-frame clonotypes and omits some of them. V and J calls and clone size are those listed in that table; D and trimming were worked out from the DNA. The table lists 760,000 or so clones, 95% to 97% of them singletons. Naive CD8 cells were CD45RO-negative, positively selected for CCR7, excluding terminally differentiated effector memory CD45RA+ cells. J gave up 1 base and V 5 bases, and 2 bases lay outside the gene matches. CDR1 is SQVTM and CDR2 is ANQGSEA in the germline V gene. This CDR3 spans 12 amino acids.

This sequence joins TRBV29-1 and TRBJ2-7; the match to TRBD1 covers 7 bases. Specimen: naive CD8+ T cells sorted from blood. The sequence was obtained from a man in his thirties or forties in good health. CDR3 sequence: CSVLTGSYEQYF. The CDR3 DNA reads TGCAGCGTTTTGACAGGGTCCTACGAGCAGTACTTC.